These T cell receptor beta chains were read from a single sample in a study of blood T cell repertoires in COVID-19. Produced via immunoSEQ multiplex PCR; TCRdb's table is partial and in-frame only. The sample consists of 200,000 to 250,000 clones, about 85% of them appearing once. Sequencing input: peripheral blood. All receptors derive from a woman aged 55-69 years who had recovered from COVID-19. Each CDR3 is given with its conserved first and last residue. D genes are given only for firm matches. Clone size, where shown, is once, few, many, or a class for clones that have expanded.

abundance: -
j_gene: TRBJ2-1
v_gene: TRBV5-8
d_gene: TRBD1
CDR3nt: TGTGCCAGCAGCTCCGGGACAGGGTGGTTCTTC
CDR3aa: CASSSGTGWFF

abundance: -
j_gene: TRBJ1-5
v_gene: TRBV9
d_gene: -
CDR3nt: TGTGCCAGCAGCGTAGCCGGACAACCAAATCAGCCCCAGCATTTT
CDR3aa: CASSVAGQPNQPQHF

abundance: -
j_gene: TRBJ1-3
v_gene: TRBV13
d_gene: -
CDR3nt: TGTGCCAGCAGCTCCACTAATGGAAACACCATATATTTT
CDR3aa: CASSSTNGNTIYF

abundance: -
j_gene: TRBJ2-1
v_gene: TRBV24-1
d_gene: TRBD2
CDR3nt: TGTGCCACCGCGACTAGCGGATCAAACAATGAGCAGTTCTTC
CDR3aa: CATATSGSNNEQFF

abundance: -
j_gene: TRBJ2-5
v_gene: TRBV7-9
d_gene: -
CDR3nt: TGTGCCAGCAGCCTAACTCGAAGCGCCGGGGAGACCCAGTACTTC
CDR3aa: CASSLTRSAGETQYF

abundance: -
j_gene: TRBJ1-5
v_gene: TRBV4-3
d_gene: -
CDR3nt: TGCGCCAGCAGCCAAGACCCAGGGTTCAATCAGCCCCAGCATTTT
CDR3aa: CASSQDPGFNQPQHF

abundance: once
j_gene: TRBJ2-1
v_gene: TRBV5-5
d_gene: TRBD1
CDR3nt: TGTGCCAGCAGTCCCGGGACAGGGGTCTACAATGAGCAGTTCTTC
CDR3aa: CASSPGTGVYNEQFF

abundance: -
j_gene: TRBJ1-4
v_gene: TRBV30
d_gene: -
CDR3nt: TGTGCCTGGAGCGAAGGACGGGGAGGTAATGAAAAACTGTTTTTT
CDR3aa: CAWSEGRGGNEKLFF

abundance: -
j_gene: TRBJ2-7
v_gene: TRBV11-2
d_gene: TRBD1
CDR3nt: TGTGCCAGCTGCAGCATGACAGGGGCAGTGGAGCAGTACTTC
CDR3aa: CASCSMTGAVEQYF

abundance: once
j_gene: TRBJ2-5
v_gene: TRBV15
d_gene: TRBD2
CDR3nt: TGTGCCACCAGCAGACTAGCGGGGGGCATGGAGACCCAGTACTTC
CDR3aa: CATSRLAGGMETQYF

abundance: -
j_gene: TRBJ2-2
v_gene: TRBV5-4
d_gene: -
CDR3nt: TGTGCCAGCAGCTTGGTGGGGCGGGGGAACACCGGGGAGCTGTTTTTT
CDR3aa: CASSLVGRGNTGELFF

abundance: -
j_gene: TRBJ1-1
v_gene: TRBV6-1
d_gene: TRBD1
CDR3nt: TGTGCCAGCAGTGGACAGGGGGGATGGTCTTGGACTGAAGCTTTCTTT
CDR3aa: CASSGQGGWSWTEAFF

abundance: -
j_gene: TRBJ2-3
v_gene: TRBV20-1
d_gene: -
CDR3nt: TGCAGTGCTCATAGGAGGGATACGCAGTATTTT
CDR3aa: CSAHRRDTQYF